The 24 T cell receptor beta chains in this list originate from one sample, sequenced in a study of blood T cell repertoires in COVID-19. The protocol was immunoSEQ multiplex PCR, while the TCRdb copy is restricted to in-frame clones and leaves out a portion. The sample yields about 70,000 clones, approximately 84% seen once. Specimen: peripheral blood. These TCRs come from a human donor in a cohort sampled during active COVID-19.

The chain uses TRBV2 and TRBJ2-7; 9 bases map to TRBD1. Trimming at V came to 5 bases and at J to 6 bases, leaving 8 bases not matched to a gene. The CDR3 contains 14 residues. Looked up from germline, CDR1 is SNHLY and CDR2 is FYNNEI. This CDR3 is CASSPFGTGSEQYF. CDR3 DNA: TGTGCCAGCAGTCCCTTCGGGACAGGGAGCGAGCAGTACTTC.

J is TRBJ1-1 and V is TRBV19, with D possibly TRBD1 on 6 matching bases. Germline lookup yields CDR1 LNHDA and CDR2 SQIVND (reference sequence). CDR3 length: 13 amino acids. V lost 10 bases to trimming and J lost 3 bases, with 15 bases between them. Here the CDR3 reads CAKTRGPDTEAFF. The CDR3 DNA reads as TGTGCCAAGACCAGGGGCCCGGACACTGAAGCTTTCTTT.

The chain joins TRBV6-4 to TRBJ1-5, with D hard to call. Deletions cut 3 bases from V and 6 bases from J, with 12 bases between. There are 14 residues in the CDR3. Germline CDR1 MRHNA, CDR2 SNTAGT. CDR3 coding DNA: TGTGCCAGCAGTGAAGGCCCCGGGGTTCAGCCCCAGCATTTT. It is translated as CASSEGPGVQPQHF.

This rearrangement joins TRBV19 to TRBJ1-5; 7 nucleotides align to TRBD1. Trimming at V came to 3 bases and at J to 5 bases, leaving 7 bases not matched to a gene. Germline V CDR1 and CDR2: LNHDA, SQIVND (reference sequence). There are 15 residues in the CDR3. The CDR3 region is CASSMGTGEYQPQHF. The CDR3 DNA is TGTGCCAGTAGTATGGGCACAGGGGAATATCAGCCCCAGCATTTT.

This chain connects TRBV18 to TRBJ1-6; D gene ambiguous. CDR1 and CDR2 from the germline V gene are KGHSH and LQKENI. V dropped 2 bases and J dropped 2 bases, with 7 bases sitting between them. The CDR3 runs 15 residues. CDR3 sequence reads: CASSPVPTYNSPLHF. The CDR3 nucleotides read TGTGCCAGCTCACCAGTCCCAACCTATAATTCACCCCTCCACTTT.

By proportion, this clone is medium-sized (0.01 to 0.1%). The chain combines TRBV6-4 with TRBJ2-6; the D gene is possibly TRBD2 (6 bases). Trimming left V 3 bases short and J 0 bases short, with 6 bases between. The CDR3 has 15 amino acids. In germline, CDR1 is MRHNA, CDR2 SNTAGT. The CDR3 DNA is TGTGCCAGCAGTGAGACTAGCTCTGGGGCCAACGTCCTGACTTTC. This translates into CASSETSSGANVLTF.

The chain's CDR3 is CASSLEGYRSYGYTF. In DNA, the CDR3 is TGTGCCAGCAGCTTGGAAGGGTACAGGAGTTATGGCTACACCTTC. This chain joins TRBV5-6 and TRBJ1-2, with D maybe TRBD1 (5 bases). V was trimmed by 0 bases and J by 5 bases, leaving 14 bases between them. Germline assignment: CDR1 SGHDT and CDR2 YYEEEE. This CDR3 region has 15 residues.

This sequence joins TRBV6-5 and TRBJ1-2; tentative D call: TRBD1 (5 bases). The V and J ends lost 5 bases and 2 bases respectively, with 12 bases between them. The CDR3 has 14 amino acids. CDR1 is MNHEY, CDR2 SVGAGI, per germline. For the CDR3, the DNA is TGTGCCAGCAGTAGCGCCCAGGGAAACTATGGCTACACCTTC. Its translation: CASSSAQGNYGYTF.

CDR3 in DNA: TGTGCCAGTAGTATGACAGCCAACACCGGGGAGCTGTTTTTT. This encodes CASSMTANTGELFF. The chain has TRBV19 and TRBJ2-2; D might be TRBD1 (5 bases). In germline, CDR1 is LNHDA, CDR2 SQIVND (reference sequence). V shed 3 bases and J shed 2 bases, with 7 bases lying between them. The CDR3 has 14 residues.

The chain couples TRBV6-5 to TRBJ1-5; perhaps TRBD1 as D (6 bases). V lost 9 bases, J lost 9 bases, and 24 bases lay in between. Germline-derived CDR1 and CDR2 are MNHEY and SVGAGI. The CDR3 sequence is 15 residues long. This CDR3 is CASFNGDNQYPPQHF. CDR3 nucleotides: TGTGCCAGTTTCAACGGGGACAATCAATATCCGCCCCAGCATTTT.

J is TRBJ1-5 and V is TRBV30; 7 bases line up with TRBD1. Looked up from germline, CDR1 is GTSNPN and CDR2 is SVGIG (reference sequence). The ends lost 3 bases at V and 2 bases at J; junction bases unmatched: 1. The CDR3 has 13 residues. As DNA, the CDR3 is TGTGCCTGGAGACAGGGGCGCAATCAGCCCCAGCATTTT. Translating gives CAWRQGRNQPQHF.

On this clone: Other DNA sequences from this sample encode an identical CDR3 as well. This chain connects TRBV6-5 to TRBJ2-3; 8 bases align to TRBD2. V shed 6 bases, J shed 3 bases, and the junction held 5 bases outside the gene matches. Germline CDR1 MNHEY, CDR2 SVGAGI. The CDR3 sequence is 14 residues long. The CDR3 here is CASSPGLGTDTQYF. The CDR3, as DNA: TGTGCCAGCAGCCCGGGACTAGGGACAGATACGCAGTATTTT.

The CDR3, as DNA: TGCGCCAGCAGCTCACCCGGGATACTAAATCAGCCCCAGCATTTT. Translated: CASSSPGILNQPQHF. V usage is TRBV5-1 and J usage is TRBJ1-5; the D is unclear. Germline loops: CDR1 SGHRS, CDR2 YFSETQ. The CDR3 is made up of 15 amino acids. Between the trimmed V and J ends, which lost 3 bases and 4 bases, there was a span of 14 bases.

The J gene is TRBJ2-3, the V gene TRBV10-3; perhaps TRBD1 as D (6 bases). The CDR3 length is 17 residues. Trimming left V 4 bases short and J 4 bases short, with 21 bases between. Germline V gene sequence: CDR1 ENHRY, CDR2 SYGVKD. The CDR3 spells CAISVQGKVMNPDTQYF. The DNA for the CDR3 is TGTGCCATCAGTGTACAGGGAAAGGTGATGAACCCAGATACGCAGTATTTT.

This clone was recorded only once. CDR3 in amino acids: CASSYSGQGVTQYF. CDR3 bases: TGTGCCAGCAGTTACTCTGGACAGGGGGTAACCCAGTACTTC. This sequence joins TRBV6-2 or TRBV6-3 and TRBJ2-5, with 10 bases identical to TRBD1. The CDR3 extends over 14 amino acids. V was pared by 0 bases and J by 8 bases, with 3 bases of the junction left unmatched. Per the germline V gene, CDR1 is MNHEY and CDR2 is SVGEGT.

The V and J genes are TRBV19 and TRBJ2-7; possible D gene TRBD2, 6 bases. This CDR3 spans 16 amino acids. The V gene's germline CDR1 is LNHDA and CDR2 SQIVND (reference sequence). Trimming stripped 6 bases from V and 0 bases from J, with 18 bases between. The CDR3 is CASRREGRGTSYEQYF. In DNA, the CDR3 is TGTGCCAGTAGGAGGGAAGGTCGCGGGACCTCCTACGAGCAGTACTTC.

This rearrangement joins TRBV6-6 to TRBJ2-2; D perhaps matches TRBD1 (5 bases). This CDR3 is 13 amino acids long. Germline CDR1 MNHNY, CDR2 SVGAGI (reference sequence). V was trimmed by 6 bases and J by 1 base, leaving 6 bases between them. The CDR3 DNA reads TGTGCCAGCAGCGGACAGAACACCGGGGAGCTGTTTTTT. It is translated as CASSGQNTGELFF.

V usage is TRBV7-9 and J usage is TRBJ2-7; 8 nucleotides match TRBD1. The length of the CDR3 is 16 residues. Germline loops: CDR1 SEHNR, CDR2 FQNEAQ (reference sequence). Trimming cost V 5 bases and J 2 bases; bases outside gene matches: 11. CDR3 sequence reads: CASSDDTGGKAYEQYF. CDR3 DNA sequence: TGTGCCAGCAGCGACGACACAGGGGGGAAGGCCTACGAGCAGTACTTC.

The gene calls are TRBV30 and TRBJ2-3; weak D call: TRBD2 (6 bases). V dropped 3 bases and J dropped 2 bases, with 12 bases sitting between them. The germline CDR1 and CDR2 sequences are GTSNPN and SVGIG (reference sequence). The CDR3 spans 14 residues. CDR3: CAWRLGGDTDTQYF. The DNA for the CDR3 is TGTGCCTGGAGACTCGGCGGGGACACAGATACGCAGTATTTT. Full variable domain (remainder filled in from reference TRBV30 and TRBJ2-3): SQTIHQWPATLVQPVGSPLSLECTVEGTSNPNLYWYRQAAGRGLQLLFYSVGIGQISSEVPQNLSASRPQDRQFILSSKKLLLSDSGFYLCAWRLGGDTDTQYFGPGTRLTVL.

CDR3 loop: CASSLVALGNNEQFF. The DNA of the CDR3 is TGTGCCAGCAGCCTAGTAGCGCTCGGCAACAATGAGCAGTTCTTC. The gene calls are TRBV4-2 and TRBJ2-1; D is possibly TRBD2 (5 bases). Germline CDR1 is LGHNA and CDR2 is YNFKEQ. The CDR3 sequence is 15 residues long. Trimming removed 4 bases from V and 5 bases from J, with 15 bases in between.

The chain carries TRBV7-8 and TRBJ1-6, with 7 bases that match TRBD1. CDR1 SGHVS and CDR2 FQNEAQ come from the germline V gene. The ends lost 7 bases at V and 10 bases at J; junction bases unmatched: 7. The CDR3 loop spans 13 amino acids. The CDR3 region has the DNA TGTGCCAGCATCAAAGACAGGGAATCACCCCTCCACTTT. As protein: CASIKDRESPLHF.

V is TRBV7-2 and J is TRBJ1-3; the D gene is possibly TRBD1 (5 bases). Deletions cut 1 base from V and 1 base from J, with 5 bases between. Germline values: CDR1 SGHTA, CDR2 FQGNSA. The CDR3 length is 14 residues. The CDR3, as DNA: TGTGCCAGCAGCTTAGGACAGTCTGGAAACACCATATATTTT. This sequence encodes CASSLGQSGNTIYF.

V is TRBV2 and J is TRBJ2-5; D might be TRBD2 (7 bases). CDR1 and CDR2 from the germline V gene are SNHLY and FYNNEI. CDR3 length: 15 amino acids. Trimming stripped 3 bases from V and 1 base from J, with 12 bases between. The CDR3 DNA follows: TGTGCCAGCAGTGAGGCGGGGGCCACCCAAGAGACCCAGTACTTC. It specifies CASSEAGATQETQYF. Using reference TRBV2 and TRBJ2-5 for the parts outside the CDR3, the full variable domain is EPEVTQTPSHQVTQMGQEVILRCVPISNHLYFYWYRQILGQKVEFLVSFYNNEISEKSEIFDDQFSVERPDGSNFTLKIRSTKLEDSAMYFCASSEAGATQETQYFGPGTRLLVL.

The sample holds one count of this clone. This rearrangement joins TRBV6-2 or TRBV6-3 to TRBJ1-1; D is unclear. This CDR3 comprises 13 residues. V was pared by 4 bases and J by 1 base, with 7 bases between. Germline CDR1 reads MNHEY; CDR2 reads SVGEGT. CDR3 coding DNA: TGTGCCAGCAGTTTTGAGGAGAACACTGAAGCTTTCTTT. Translation: CASSFEENTEAFF.